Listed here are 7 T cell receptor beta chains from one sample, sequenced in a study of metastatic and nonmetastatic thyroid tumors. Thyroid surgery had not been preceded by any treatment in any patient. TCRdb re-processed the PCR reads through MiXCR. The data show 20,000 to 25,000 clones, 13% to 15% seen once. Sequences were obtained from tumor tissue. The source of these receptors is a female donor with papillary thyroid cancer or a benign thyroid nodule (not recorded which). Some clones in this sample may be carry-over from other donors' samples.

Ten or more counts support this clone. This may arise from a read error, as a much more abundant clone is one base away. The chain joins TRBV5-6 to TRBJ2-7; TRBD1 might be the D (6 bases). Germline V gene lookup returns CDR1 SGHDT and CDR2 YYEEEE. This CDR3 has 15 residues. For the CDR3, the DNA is TGTGTCAGCAGCTTGACGGATCAGGGGACCTACGAGCAGTACTTC. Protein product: CVSSLTDQGTYEQYF.

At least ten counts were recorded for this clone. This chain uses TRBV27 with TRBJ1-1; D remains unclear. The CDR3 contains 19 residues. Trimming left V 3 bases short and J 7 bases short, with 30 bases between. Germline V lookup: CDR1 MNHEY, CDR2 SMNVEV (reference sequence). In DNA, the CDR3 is TGTGCCAGCAGTTTTTGGGTCCGAGAGGGAGAGGGCCTACCGAATGAAGCTTTCTTT. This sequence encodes CASSFWVREGEGLPNEAFF.

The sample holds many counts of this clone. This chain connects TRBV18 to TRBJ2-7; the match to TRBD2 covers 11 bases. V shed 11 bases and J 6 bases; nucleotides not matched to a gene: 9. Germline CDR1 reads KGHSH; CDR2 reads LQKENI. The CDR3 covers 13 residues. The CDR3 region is CAATSSGGAEQYF. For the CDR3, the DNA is TGTGCCGCCACGAGTAGCGGGGGGGCCGAGCAGTACTTC.

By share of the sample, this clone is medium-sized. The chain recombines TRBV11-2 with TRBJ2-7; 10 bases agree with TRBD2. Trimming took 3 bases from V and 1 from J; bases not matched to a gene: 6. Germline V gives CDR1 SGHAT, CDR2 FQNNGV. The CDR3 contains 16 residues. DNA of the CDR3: TGTGCCAGCAGCTTTCCAAGCGGGGGGGATTCCTACGAGCAGTACTTC. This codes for CASSFPSGGDSYEQYF.

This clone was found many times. CDR3 sequence: CASSFGTGIYEQYF. The CDR3 bases are TGTGCCAGCAGCTTCGGGACAGGGATTTACGAGCAGTACTTC. The V call is TRBV5-6, the J call TRBJ2-7; 9 positions match TRBD1. The CDR3 runs to 14 residues. Germline values: CDR1 SGHDT, CDR2 YYEEEE. With V trimmed by 2 bases and J by 4 bases, 4 bases remained unmatched.

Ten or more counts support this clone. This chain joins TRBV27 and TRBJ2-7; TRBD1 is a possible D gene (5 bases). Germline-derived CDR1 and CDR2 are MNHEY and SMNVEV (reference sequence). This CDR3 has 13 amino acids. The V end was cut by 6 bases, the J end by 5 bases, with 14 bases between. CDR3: CASSWDPRDEQYF. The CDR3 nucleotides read TGTGCCAGCAGCTGGGATCCCAGGGACGAGCAGTACTTC.

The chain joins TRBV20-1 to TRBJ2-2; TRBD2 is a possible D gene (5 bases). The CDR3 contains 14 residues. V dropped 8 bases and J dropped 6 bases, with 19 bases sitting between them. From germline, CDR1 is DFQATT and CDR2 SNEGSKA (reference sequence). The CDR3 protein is CSSFSVPSAGELFF. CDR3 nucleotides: TGCAGTTCTTTTAGCGTACCTTCGGCCGGGGAGCTGTTTTTT.